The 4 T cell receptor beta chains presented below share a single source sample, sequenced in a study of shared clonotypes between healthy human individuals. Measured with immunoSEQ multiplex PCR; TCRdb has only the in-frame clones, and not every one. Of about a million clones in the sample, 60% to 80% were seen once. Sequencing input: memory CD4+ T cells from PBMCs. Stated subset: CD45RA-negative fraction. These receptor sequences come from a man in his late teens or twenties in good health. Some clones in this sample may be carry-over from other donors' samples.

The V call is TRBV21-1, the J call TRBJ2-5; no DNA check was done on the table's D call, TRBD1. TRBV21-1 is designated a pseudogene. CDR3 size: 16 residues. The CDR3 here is CASSEDRGRGGETQYF. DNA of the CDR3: TGTGCCAGCAGCGAAGACAGGGGTAGAGGTGGAGAGACCCAGTACTTC.

The CDR3 spells CASSIAGSGTDTQYF. Written as DNA, the CDR3 is TGTGCCAGTAGTATTGCAGGGTCGGGCACAGATACGCAGTATTTT. J is TRBJ2-3 and V is TRBV19, with D possibly being TRBD1 (5 bases). V shed 3 bases and J shed 1 base, with 11 bases lying between them. This CDR3 region has 15 residues. Looked up from germline, CDR1 is LNHDA and CDR2 is SQIVND (reference sequence).

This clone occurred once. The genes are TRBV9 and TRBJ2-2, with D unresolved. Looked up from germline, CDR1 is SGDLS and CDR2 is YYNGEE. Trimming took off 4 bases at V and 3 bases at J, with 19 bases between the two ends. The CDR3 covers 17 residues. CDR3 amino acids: CASSPQATYSDTGELFF. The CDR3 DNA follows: TGTGCCAGCAGCCCACAAGCAACCTATTCCGACACCGGGGAGCTGTTTTTT.

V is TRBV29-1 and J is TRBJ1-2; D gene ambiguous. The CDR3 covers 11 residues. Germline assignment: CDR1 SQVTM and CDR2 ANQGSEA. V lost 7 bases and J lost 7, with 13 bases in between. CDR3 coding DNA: TGCAGCGCGGAGGGCCCAACTGGCTACACCTTC. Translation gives CSAEGPTGYTF.